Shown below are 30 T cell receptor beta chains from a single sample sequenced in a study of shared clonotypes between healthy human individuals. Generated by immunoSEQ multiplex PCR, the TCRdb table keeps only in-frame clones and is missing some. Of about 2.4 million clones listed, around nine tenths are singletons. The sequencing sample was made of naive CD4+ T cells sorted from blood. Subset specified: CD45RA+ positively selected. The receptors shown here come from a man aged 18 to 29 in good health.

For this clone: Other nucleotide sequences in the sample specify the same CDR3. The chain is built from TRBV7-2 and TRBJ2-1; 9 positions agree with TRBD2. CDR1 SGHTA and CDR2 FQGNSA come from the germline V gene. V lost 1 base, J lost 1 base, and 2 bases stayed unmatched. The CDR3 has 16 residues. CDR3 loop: CASSLVSGSSYNEQFF. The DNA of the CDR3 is TGTGCCAGCAGCTTAGTTAGCGGGAGTTCCTACAATGAGCAGTTCTTC.

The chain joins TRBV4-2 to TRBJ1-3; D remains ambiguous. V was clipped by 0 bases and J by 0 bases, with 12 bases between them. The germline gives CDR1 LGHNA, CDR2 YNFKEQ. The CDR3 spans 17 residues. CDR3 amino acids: CASSQDKGGISGNTIYF. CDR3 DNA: TGTGCCAGCAGCCAAGATAAGGGCGGGATCTCTGGAAACACCATATATTTT.

CDR3 DNA: TGTGCCAGTAGTACCGGAGCCGACAGGGGCGTCGGTGGCTACACCTTC. It encodes CASSTGADRGVGGYTF. This chain connects TRBV19 to TRBJ1-2, with 8 bases aligning to TRBD1. The germline gives CDR1 LNHDA, CDR2 SQIVND (reference sequence). The CDR3 has 16 amino acids. With 4 bases clipped from V and 7 bases from J, the junction kept 14 bases outside the gene matches.

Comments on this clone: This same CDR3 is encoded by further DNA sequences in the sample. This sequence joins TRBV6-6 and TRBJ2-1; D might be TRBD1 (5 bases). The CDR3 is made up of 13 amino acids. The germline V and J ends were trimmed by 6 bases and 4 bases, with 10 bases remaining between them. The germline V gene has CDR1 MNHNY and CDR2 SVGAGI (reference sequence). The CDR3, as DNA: TGTGCCAGCAGCCGAGACAGTTACAATGAGCAGTTCTTC. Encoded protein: CASSRDSYNEQFF.

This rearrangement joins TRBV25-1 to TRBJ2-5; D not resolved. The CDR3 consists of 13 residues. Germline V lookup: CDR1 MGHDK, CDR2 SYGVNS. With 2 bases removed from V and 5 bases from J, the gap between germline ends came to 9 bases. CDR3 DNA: TGTGCCAGCAGTGAAAGGCTCCCTGAGACCCAGTACTTC. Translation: CASSERLPETQYF.

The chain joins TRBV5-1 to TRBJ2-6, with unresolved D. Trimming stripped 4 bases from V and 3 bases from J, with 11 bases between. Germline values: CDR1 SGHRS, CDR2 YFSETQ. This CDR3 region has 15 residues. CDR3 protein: CASSLLLGGANVLTF. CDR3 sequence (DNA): TGCGCCAGCAGCCTCCTTTTGGGTGGGGCCAACGTCCTGACTTTC.

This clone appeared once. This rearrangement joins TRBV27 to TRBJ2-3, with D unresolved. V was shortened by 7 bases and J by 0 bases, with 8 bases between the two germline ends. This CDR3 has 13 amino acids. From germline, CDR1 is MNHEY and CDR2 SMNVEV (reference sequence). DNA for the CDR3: TGTGCCAGCACCGTGCGGAGCACAGATACGCAGTATTTT. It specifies CASTVRSTDTQYF.

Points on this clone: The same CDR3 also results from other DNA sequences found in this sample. The CDR3 spells CASSEGRLNEKLFF. The CDR3 nucleotides are TGTGCCAGCAGCGAGGGACGGCTGAATGAAAAACTGTTTTTT. The chain carries TRBV2 and TRBJ1-4; D possibly corresponds to TRBD1 (5 bases). The ends were cut back, 6 bases at V and 5 bases at J, with 13 bases in the middle. The CDR3 spans 14 residues. Germline-derived CDR1 and CDR2 are SNHLY and FYNNEI.

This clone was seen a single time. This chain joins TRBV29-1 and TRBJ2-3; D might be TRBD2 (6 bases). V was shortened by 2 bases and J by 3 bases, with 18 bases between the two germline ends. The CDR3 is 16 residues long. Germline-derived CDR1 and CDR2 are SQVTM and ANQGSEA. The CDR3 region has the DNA TGCAGCGTTGAATACAGGCGGGGTATAGAGACAGATACGCAGTATTTT. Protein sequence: CSVEYRRGIETDTQYF.

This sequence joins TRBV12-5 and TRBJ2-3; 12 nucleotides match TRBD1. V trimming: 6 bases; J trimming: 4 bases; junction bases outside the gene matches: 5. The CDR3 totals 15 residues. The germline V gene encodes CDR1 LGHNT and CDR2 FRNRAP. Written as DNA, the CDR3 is TGTGCTAGTGGGGGACAGGGGGCGCACTCAGATACGCAGTATTTT. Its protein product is CASGGQGAHSDTQYF.

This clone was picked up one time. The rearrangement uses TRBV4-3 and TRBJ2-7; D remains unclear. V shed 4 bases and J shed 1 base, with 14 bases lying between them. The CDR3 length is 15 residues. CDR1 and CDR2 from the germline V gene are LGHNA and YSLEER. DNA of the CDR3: TGCGCCAGCAGCCCTCGGACGGCTCCATCCTACGAGCAGTACTTC. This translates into CASSPRTAPSYEQYF.

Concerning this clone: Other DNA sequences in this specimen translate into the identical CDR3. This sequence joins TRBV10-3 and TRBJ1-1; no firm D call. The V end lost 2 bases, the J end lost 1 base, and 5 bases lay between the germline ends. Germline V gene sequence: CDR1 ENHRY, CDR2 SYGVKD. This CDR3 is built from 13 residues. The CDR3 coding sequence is TGTGCCATCAGTGAGGGCGCGAACACTGAAGCTTTCTTT. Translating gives CAISEGANTEAFF.

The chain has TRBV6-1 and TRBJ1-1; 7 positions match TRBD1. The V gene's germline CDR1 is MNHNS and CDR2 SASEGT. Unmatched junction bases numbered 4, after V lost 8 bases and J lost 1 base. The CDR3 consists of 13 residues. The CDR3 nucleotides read TGTGCCAGCGGCGGGACAGCGAACACTGAAGCTTTCTTT. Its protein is CASGGTANTEAFF.

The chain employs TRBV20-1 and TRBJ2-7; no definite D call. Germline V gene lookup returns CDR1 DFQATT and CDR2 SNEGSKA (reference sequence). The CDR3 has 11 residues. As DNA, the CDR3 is TGCACCGTACGCCCCCTCTACGAGCAGTACTTC. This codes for CTVRPLYEQYF.

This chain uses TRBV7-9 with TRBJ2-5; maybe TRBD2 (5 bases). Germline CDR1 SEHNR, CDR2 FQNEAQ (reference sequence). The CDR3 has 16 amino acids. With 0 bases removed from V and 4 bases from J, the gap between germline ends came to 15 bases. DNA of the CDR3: TGTGCCAGCAGCTTAGCCTTTGGGCTAGCTACAGAGACCCAGTACTTC. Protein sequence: CASSLAFGLATETQYF.

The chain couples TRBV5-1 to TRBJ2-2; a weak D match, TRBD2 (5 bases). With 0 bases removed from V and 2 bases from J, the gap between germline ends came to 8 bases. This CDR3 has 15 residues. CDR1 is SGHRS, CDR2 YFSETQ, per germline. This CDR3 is CASSLGLPNTGELFF. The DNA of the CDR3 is TGCGCCAGCAGCTTGGGACTACCAAACACCGGGGAGCTGTTTTTT.

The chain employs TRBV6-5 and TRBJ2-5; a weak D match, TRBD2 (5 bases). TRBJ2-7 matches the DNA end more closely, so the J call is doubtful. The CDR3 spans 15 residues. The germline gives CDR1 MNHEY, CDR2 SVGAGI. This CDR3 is CASSYGPLGAYEQYF. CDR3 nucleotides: TGTGCCAGCAGTTACGGGCCCCTGGGAGCCTACGAGCAGTACTTC.

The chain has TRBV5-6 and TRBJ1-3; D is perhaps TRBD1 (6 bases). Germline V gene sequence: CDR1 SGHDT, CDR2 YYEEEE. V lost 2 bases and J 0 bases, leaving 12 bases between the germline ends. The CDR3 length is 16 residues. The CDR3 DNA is TGTGCCAGCAGCTTAGGACAGCCACTCTCTGGAAACACCATATATTTT. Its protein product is CASSLGQPLSGNTIYF.

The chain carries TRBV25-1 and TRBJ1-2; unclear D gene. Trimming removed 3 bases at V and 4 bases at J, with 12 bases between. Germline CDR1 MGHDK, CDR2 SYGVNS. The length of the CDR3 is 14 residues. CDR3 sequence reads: CASSERVTLYGYTF. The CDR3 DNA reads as TGTGCCAGCAGTGAGAGGGTTACGCTCTATGGCTACACCTTC.

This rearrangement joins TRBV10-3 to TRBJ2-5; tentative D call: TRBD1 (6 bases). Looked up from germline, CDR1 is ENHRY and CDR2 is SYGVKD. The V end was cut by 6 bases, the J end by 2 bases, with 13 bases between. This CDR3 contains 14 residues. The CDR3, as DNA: TGTGCCATCAGGGCCAGGACAGAACAAGAGACCCAGTACTTC. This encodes CAIRARTEQETQYF.

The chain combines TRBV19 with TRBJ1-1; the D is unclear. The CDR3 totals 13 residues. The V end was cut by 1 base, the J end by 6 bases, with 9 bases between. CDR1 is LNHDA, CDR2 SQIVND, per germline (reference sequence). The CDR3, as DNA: TGTGCCAGTAGTATAGGGGTAAGTCCTGAAGCTTTCTTT. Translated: CASSIGVSPEAFF.

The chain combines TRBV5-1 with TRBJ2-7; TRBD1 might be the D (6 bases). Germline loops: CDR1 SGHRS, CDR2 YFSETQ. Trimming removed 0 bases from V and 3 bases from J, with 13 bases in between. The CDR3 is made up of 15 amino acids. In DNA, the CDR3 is TGCGCCAGCAGCTTGGAAGTTGGACAGAACTACGAGCAGTACTTC. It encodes CASSLEVGQNYEQYF.

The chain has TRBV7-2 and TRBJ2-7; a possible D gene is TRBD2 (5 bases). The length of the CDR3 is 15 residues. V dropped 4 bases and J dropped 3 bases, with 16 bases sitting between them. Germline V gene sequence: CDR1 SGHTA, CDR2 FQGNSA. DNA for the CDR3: TGTGCCAGCAGCTCGATCGGAGGACCAAACTACGAGCAGTACTTC. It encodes CASSSIGGPNYEQYF.

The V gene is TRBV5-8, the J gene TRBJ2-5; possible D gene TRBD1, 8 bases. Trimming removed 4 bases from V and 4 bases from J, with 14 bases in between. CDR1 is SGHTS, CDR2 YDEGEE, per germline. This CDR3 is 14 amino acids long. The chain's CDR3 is CASSVTGEGETQYF. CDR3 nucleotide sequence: TGTGCCAGCAGCGTGACAGGGGAGGGAGAGACCCAGTACTTC. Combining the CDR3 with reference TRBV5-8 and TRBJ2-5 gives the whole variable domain EAGVTQSPTHLIKTRGQQATLRCSPISGHTSVYWYQQALGLGLQFLLWYDEGEERNRGNFPPRFSGRQFPNYSSELNVNALELEDSALYLCASSVTGEGETQYFGPGTRLLVL.

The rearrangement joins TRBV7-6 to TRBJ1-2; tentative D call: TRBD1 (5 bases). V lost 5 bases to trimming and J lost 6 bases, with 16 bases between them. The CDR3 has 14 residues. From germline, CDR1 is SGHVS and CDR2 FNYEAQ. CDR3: CASSPGTDKHGYTF. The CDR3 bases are TGTGCCAGCAGCCCCGGGACGGATAAACATGGCTACACCTTC.

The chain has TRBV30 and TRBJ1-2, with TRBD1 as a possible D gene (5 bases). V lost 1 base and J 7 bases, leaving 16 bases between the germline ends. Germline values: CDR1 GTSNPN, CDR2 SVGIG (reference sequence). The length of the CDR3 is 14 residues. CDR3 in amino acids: CAWSAPGGGAGYTF. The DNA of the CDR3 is TGTGCCTGGAGTGCTCCCGGTGGCGGGGCTGGCTACACCTTC.

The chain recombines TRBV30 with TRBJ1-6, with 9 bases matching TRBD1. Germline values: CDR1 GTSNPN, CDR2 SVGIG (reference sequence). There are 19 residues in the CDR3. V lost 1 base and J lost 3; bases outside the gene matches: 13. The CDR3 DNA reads TGTGCCTGGAGTGGGCCCGGGACAGGGCTCAGGCACTATAATTCACCCCTCCACTTT. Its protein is CAWSGPGTGLRHYNSPLHF.

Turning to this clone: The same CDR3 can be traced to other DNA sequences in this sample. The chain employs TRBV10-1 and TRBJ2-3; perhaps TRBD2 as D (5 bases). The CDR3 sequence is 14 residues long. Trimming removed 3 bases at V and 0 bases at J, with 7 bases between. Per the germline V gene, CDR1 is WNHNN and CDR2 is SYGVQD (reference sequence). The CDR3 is CASSEAASTDTQYF. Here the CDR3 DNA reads TGCGCCAGCAGTGAAGCGGCTAGCACAGATACGCAGTATTTT.

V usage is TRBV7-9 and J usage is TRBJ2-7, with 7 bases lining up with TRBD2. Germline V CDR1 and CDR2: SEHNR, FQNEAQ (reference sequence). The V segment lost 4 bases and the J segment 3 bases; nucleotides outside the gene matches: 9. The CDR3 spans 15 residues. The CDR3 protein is CASSSPLSGNYEQYF. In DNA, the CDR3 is TGTGCCAGCAGCTCCCCACTAAGCGGGAACTACGAGCAGTACTTC.

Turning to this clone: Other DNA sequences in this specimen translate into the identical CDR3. The CDR3 region has the DNA TGCGCCAGCAGCCTCAGCGGGGGGGCCTACGAGCAGTACTTC. Translated, it gives CASSLSGGAYEQYF. The chain combines TRBV5-1 with TRBJ2-7, with 10 positions matching TRBD2. The J segment lost 2 bases and the V segment lost 4 bases, leaving 3 bases of the junction unmatched. Germline lookup yields CDR1 SGHRS and CDR2 YFSETQ. CDR3 length: 14 amino acids.